A selection of T cell receptor beta chains follows, all from one sample in a study of spatial heterogeneity in lung cancer. MiXCR, applied by TCRdb to the 5' RACE reads, yields one record per CDR3 protein. The sample lists just under 5,500 distinct CDR3 sequences, 4.5% to 5.5% seen once, with roughly a tenth in the top ten. The sequencing used normal lung tissue next to the tumor, collected at surgery. These receptor sequences come from a female donor with early-stage non-small cell lung cancer. Each CDR3 is given with its conserved first and last residue. Each record gives: D gene, clone size, V gene, J gene, CDR3 DNA, CDR3 protein. The D gene is left open where the match is weak. A row's size may be missing; if present it is once, few, many or a size class.

>TRBD2|few|TRBV24-1|TRBJ2-1
TGTGCCACCAGTGATGGAGGACTAGCGGGGAAGGGGGGGGAGCAGTTCTTC
CATSDGGLAGKGGEQFF
>NA|medium-sized|TRBV24-1|TRBJ1-3
TGTGCCACCAGTGCAGGGCATAGTGGAAACACCATATATTTT
CATSAGHSGNTIYF
>NA|medium-sized|TRBV20-1|TRBJ1-5
TGCAGTGCTATTCCGCGCCGGCCTCCTGATCAGCCCCAGCATTTT
CSAIPRRPPDQPQHF
>NA|many|TRBV5-1|TRBJ2-1
TGCGCCAGCAAGGGAGAGGCCGGGGCCAATGAGCAGTTCTTC
CASKGEAGANEQFF
>NA|medium-sized|TRBV20-1|TRBJ1-4
TGCAGTGCTAGAGCCCGAGGGTCGTCTAATGAAAAACTGTTTTTT
CSARARGSSNEKLFF
>NA|medium-sized|TRBV20-1|TRBJ1-1
TGCAGTGCTAGAGGCACTTTAGAAACCGCCAACACTGAAGCTTTCTTT
CSARGTLETANTEAFF
>TRBD1|many|TRBV7-2|TRBJ1-5
TGTGCCAGCAGCTCGGACAGGGGGCAAGGACAGCCCCAGCATTTT
CASSSDRGQGQPQHF
>NA|NA|TRBV7-2|TRBJ2-1
TGTGCCAGCAGCCGGTACAATGAGCAGTTCTTC
CASSRYNEQFF
>NA|medium-sized|TRBV10-3|TRBJ2-3
TGTGCCATCAGTGCCGACACAGATACGCAGTATTTT
CAISADTDTQYF
>NA|many|TRBV5-4|TRBJ1-1
TGTGCCAGCAGCCCCGATGTGGGTAACACTGAAGCTTTCTTT
CASSPDVGNTEAFF
>TRBD1|medium-sized|TRBV27|TRBJ1-2
TGTGCCAGCAGCCGCAGGGGGTCCGGAGGCTACACCTTC
CASSRRGSGGYTF
>TRBD2|many|TRBV4-1|TRBJ2-3
TGCGCCAGCAGCCAGAAACCAGCGGGAGCCAGGACAGATACGCAGTATTTT
CASSQKPAGARTDTQYF
>NA|many|TRBV11-2|TRBJ2-5
TGTGCCAGCAGCTTTCCCTATCAAGAGACCCAGTACTTC
CASSFPYQETQYF
>TRBD2|many|TRBV7-3|TRBJ2-7
TGTGCCAGCAGCTTGGGGGGAGGGCCCCACGAGCAGTACTTC
CASSLGGGPHEQYF
>NA|few|TRBV20-1|TRBJ1-1
TGCAGTGCGACCGAACTCATTAAGGGCACTGAAGCTTTCTTT
CSATELIKGTEAFF
>TRBD1|few|TRBV6-6|TRBJ2-7
TGTGCCAGCAGTTATGGACAGGGTGACGAGCAGTACTTC
CASSYGQGDEQYF
>NA|medium-sized|TRBV29-1|TRBJ2-1
TGCAGCGTTGAAGATGTGGCCAGGAGCTCCTACAATGAGCAGTTCTTC
CSVEDVARSSYNEQFF
>TRBD2|many|TRBV5-1|TRBJ2-1
TGCGCCAGCAGCCCGACTAGCGGGGTTTCCTACAATGAGCAGTTCTTC
CASSPTSGVSYNEQFF
>TRBD2|many|TRBV7-2|TRBJ2-7
TGTGCCAGCAGTCCGACTAGCGGGCCTCTTCTTGAGCAGTACTTC
CASSPTSGPLLEQYF
>NA|medium-sized|TRBV20-1|TRBJ1-1
TGCAGCCAATTCGGAGTTGGGAACACTGAAGCTTTCTTT
CSQFGVGNTEAFF
>NA|medium-sized|TRBV28|TRBJ2-2
TGTGCCAGCAGTCAACGGAGCCTCAACACCGGGGAGCTGTTTTTT
CASSQRSLNTGELFF
>NA|NA|TRBV10-3|TRBJ2-3
TGTGCCATCAGTGAGTCTACTTTCACAGATACGCAGTATTTT
CAISESTFTDTQYF
>TRBD1|many|TRBV20-1|TRBJ1-2
TGCAGTGCTAGAGATCGAACAGGGGCTAACTATGGCTACACCTTC
CSARDRTGANYGYTF
>NA|medium-sized|TRBV11-2|TRBJ1-4
TGTGCCAGCAGCCGACAGAATTCTAATGAAAAACTGTTTTTT
CASSRQNSNEKLFF
>NA|medium-sized|TRBV11-2|TRBJ2-5
TGTGCCAGCAGCTTAGGTCTCAGGACCATCGGAGAGACCCAGTACTTC
CASSLGLRTIGETQYF
>NA|NA|TRBV19|TRBJ2-1
TGTGCCAGTACCTCATACAATGAGCAGTTCTTC
CASTSYNEQFF
>TRBD1|few|TRBV20-1|TRBJ1-2
TGCAGTGCTAGAGGAGGGGGCCTCTATGGCTACAACTTC
CSARGGGLYGYNF
>NA|few|TRBV18|TRBJ2-3
TGTGCCAGCTCACCACCGAGCGGGACAGCAGATACGCAGTATTTT
CASSPPSGTADTQYF
>NA|few|TRBV20-1|TRBJ2-7
TGCAGTGCTAGAGGGAGGACGGACTACGAGCAGTACTTC
CSARGRTDYEQYF
>NA|many|TRBV6-5|TRBJ2-7
TGTGCCAGCAGTTACTCACGGGCGGCCAGCGAGCAGTACTTC
CASSYSRAASEQYF
>TRBD2|medium-sized|TRBV5-1|TRBJ2-6
TGCGCCAGCAGCTTGGACGGGGGGTCTGGGGCCAACGTCCTGACTTTC
CASSLDGGSGANVLTF
>NA|medium-sized|TRBV20-1|TRBJ2-5
TGCAGTCCCTCCTCTTGGGGGGAGGCCCAGTACTTC
CSPSSWGEAQYF
>NA|medium-sized|TRBV29-1|TRBJ2-1
TGCAGCGTCAGAAACAGGGGAGGCTCCTACAATGAGCAGTTCTTC
CSVRNRGGSYNEQFF
>NA|medium-sized|TRBV5-5|TRBJ2-4
TGTGCCAGCAGCATGTGGACAGGAGAAGGGAGGCTGGACATTCAGTACTTC
CASSMWTGEGRLDIQYF
>NA|medium-sized|TRBV6-1|TRBJ1-1
TGTGCCAGCAGCCGAACAGACGAAGCTTTCTTT
CASSRTDEAFF
>NA|few|TRBV7-2|TRBJ1-2
TGTGCCAGCAGCTTAGGTGGAGGGGCCGACTATGGCTACACCTTC
CASSLGGGADYGYTF
>NA|NA|TRBV7-2|TRBJ2-2
TGTGCCAGCAGCAAAACAGCTCTGAACACCGGGGAGCTGTTTTTT
CASSKTALNTGELFF
>NA|medium-sized|TRBV20-1|TRBJ1-1
TGCAGTGCTGGCGTAGCCTCTACGGGGGACACTGAAGCTTTCTTT
CSAGVASTGDTEAFF
>TRBD1|medium-sized|TRBV5-1|TRBJ1-2
TGCGCCAGCAGCCAAGGACAGGGACCCTATGGCTACACCTTC
CASSQGQGPYGYTF
>TRBD1|medium-sized|TRBV10-3|TRBJ1-2
TGTGCCATCAGTGTTGGGACAGGGCGCGCCTATGGCTACACCTTC
CAISVGTGRAYGYTF
>TRBD2|medium-sized|TRBV27|TRBJ2-7
TGTGCCAGCAGTCCTAGGACTAGCGGGAGAGGCTACGAGCAGTACTTC
CASSPRTSGRGYEQYF
>TRBD1|few|TRBV29-1|TRBJ2-1
TGCAGTGTCCGTGAAGGACAGGGACACTACAATGAGCAGTTCTTC
CSVREGQGHYNEQFF
>TRBD2|many|TRBV27|TRBJ2-3
TGTGCCAGCAGTTCCCGGGGGGGGATAACAGATACGCAGTATTTT
CASSSRGGITDTQYF
>NA|NA|TRBV12-3/TRBV12-4|TRBJ1-2
TGTGCCAGCAGTTTTCAGACCACGCGCGGCTACAACTTC
CASSFQTTRGYNF
>TRBD1|medium-sized|TRBV15|TRBJ2-2
TGTGCCACCAGCAGAGTAGGGACAGGGGTGGCCGGGGAGCTGTTTTTT
CATSRVGTGVAGELFF
>TRBD1|medium-sized|TRBV5-1|TRBJ1-2
TGCGCCAGCAGCTCGGACAGGCTGGGGGGCTACACCTTC
CASSSDRLGGYTF
>TRBD2|medium-sized|TRBV12-3/TRBV12-4|TRBJ2-1
TGTGCCAGCAGTTTTTTAGGGGAGGGGAACAATGAGCAGTTCTTC
CASSFLGEGNNEQFF
>TRBD2|medium-sized|TRBV5-1|TRBJ2-1
TGCGCCACCGCCGGGACTAGCGGGACCCGTGAGCAGTTCTTC
CATAGTSGTREQFF
>TRBD1|NA|TRBV7-2|TRBJ2-7
TGTGCCAGCAGCCTCCAGGGGGACCTCTACGAGCAGTACTTC
CASSLQGDLYEQYF
>NA|many|TRBV12-3/TRBV12-4|TRBJ2-3
TGTGCCAGCAGCTCAGGACGCACAGATACGCAGTATTTT
CASSSGRTDTQYF
>NA|medium-sized|TRBV7-9|TRBJ1-1
TGTGCCAGCAGCTTATTTTTCCAGGTTGGTGTACACACTGAAGCTTTCTTT
CASSLFFQVGVHTEAFF
>NA|medium-sized|TRBV28|TRBJ2-1
TGTGCCAGCATGATGGAGTTCTCGGGAAATGAGCAGTTCTTC
CASMMEFSGNEQFF
>NA|many|TRBV3-1|TRBJ2-7
TGTGCCAGCAGCCCTTTTAGTTTCGGGGCTTACGAGCAGTACTTC
CASSPFSFGAYEQYF